A single sample is the source of the 29 T cell receptor beta chains below, sequenced in a study of blood T cell repertoires in COVID-19. Here immunoSEQ multiplex PCR was the method, and the copy in TCRdb shows in-frame clones only, minus some. Altogether 70,000 to 100,000 clones are present, about 83% being singletons, with the ten largest covering roughly 18%. Sample: peripheral blood. These receptor sequences come from an older woman with COVID-19, enrolled during active disease.

The chain recombines TRBV18 with TRBJ1-2; the D gene is possibly TRBD1 (5 bases). Trimming took 5 bases from V and 4 from J, leaving 17 bases between them. This CDR3 region has 15 residues. The germline gives CDR1 KGHSH, CDR2 LQKENI. The CDR3, as DNA: TGTGCCAGCTCAGCCCAGGGTTCAACATCCTATGGCTACACCTTC. The encoded protein is CASSAQGSTSYGYTF.

The rearrangement uses TRBV5-1 and TRBJ2-5, with TRBD2 matching 11 bases. CDR1 and CDR2 from the germline V gene are SGHRS and YFSETQ. The V gene end was trimmed by 0 bases and the J gene end by 0 bases; junction bases not matched to a gene: 4. The CDR3 covers 17 residues. The CDR3 region is CASSLVPSGGNQETQYF. Here the CDR3 DNA reads TGCGCCAGCAGCTTGGTACCTAGCGGGGGGAACCAAGAGACCCAGTACTTC.

This chain uses TRBV19 with TRBJ2-1, with 12 bases fitting TRBD2. Trimming took 7 bases from V and 6 from J; bases not matched to a gene: 4. Germline lookup yields CDR1 LNHDA and CDR2 SQIVND (reference sequence). CDR3 length equals 14 residues. The CDR3 bases are TGTGCCAGTACGACTAGCGGGGGCGTCAATGAGCAGTTCTTC. Translation: CASTTSGGVNEQFF.

The V and J genes are TRBV27 and TRBJ2-7, with 11 bases lining up with TRBD2. The CDR3 spans 16 residues. Losses at the gene ends were 7 bases for V and 3 bases for J; bases not matched to a gene: 11. CDR1 and CDR2 from the germline V gene are MNHEY and SMNVEV (reference sequence). This CDR3 reads CASKKGTSGVHYEQYF. CDR3 coding DNA: TGTGCCAGCAAAAAAGGGACTAGCGGAGTACACTACGAGCAGTACTTC.

The rearrangement links TRBV28 to TRBJ2-7, with a weak D call TRBD2 (6 bases). The CDR3 covers 13 residues. V gave up 3 bases and J gave up 4 bases, with 10 bases separating them. CDR1 and CDR2 (germline): MDHEN, SYDVKM. Written as DNA, the CDR3 is TGTGCCAGCAGTTTTGGGGGGAGGTACGAGCAGTACTTC. It codes for CASSFGGRYEQYF.

V and J are TRBV7-2 and TRBJ1-2; TRBD1 might be the D (5 bases). Trimming left V 7 bases short and J 4 bases short, with 13 bases between. This CDR3 spans 13 amino acids. CDR1 and CDR2 (germline): SGHTA, FQGNSA. The CDR3 protein is CASTTTGFYGYTF. CDR3 DNA: TGTGCCAGCACCACCACAGGATTCTATGGCTACACCTTC.

The chain combines TRBV19 with TRBJ1-2; 8 nucleotides agree with TRBD1. Germline V gene data show CDR1 as LNHDA and CDR2 as SQIVND (reference sequence). The CDR3 has 16 residues. After removal of 2 bases from V and 3 bases from J, the junction contained 8 bases not matched to a gene. The CDR3 spells CASSIRSRTGHYGYTF. CDR3 DNA: TGTGCCAGTAGTATACGTTCCCGGACAGGGCACTATGGCTACACCTTC. The complete variable domain, with remaining parts taken from reference TRBV19 and TRBJ1-2, reads DGGITQSPKYLFRKEGQNVTLSCEQNLNHDAMYWYRQDPGQGLRLIYYSQIVNDFQKGDIAEGYSVSREKKESFPLTVTSAQKNPTAFYLCASSIRSRTGHYGYTFGSGTRLTVV.

CDR3 DNA sequence: TGTGCCAGCAGCCGGGACAGGGGGTCTTCTGAAGCTTTCTTT. Translated, it gives CASSRDRGSSEAFF. The rearrangement joins TRBV7-2 to TRBJ1-1; TRBD1 matches at 11 bases. From germline, CDR1 is SGHTA and CDR2 FQGNSA. The CDR3 contains 14 residues. The V gene end was trimmed by 5 bases and the J gene end by 6 bases; junction bases not matched to a gene: 5.

The rearrangement links TRBV4-3 to TRBJ1-1; 11 bases agree with TRBD1. Per germline, CDR1 LGHNA and CDR2 YSLEER. The V segment lost 0 bases and the J segment 2 bases; nucleotides outside the gene matches: 2. CDR3 length equals 16 residues. DNA for the CDR3: TGCGCCAGCAGCCAAGATAGGACAGGGGGCAACACTGAAGCTTTCTTT. This sequence encodes CASSQDRTGGNTEAFF.

This sequence joins TRBV20-1 and TRBJ1-3; TRBD1 is a possible D gene (6 bases). Germline loops: CDR1 DFQATT, CDR2 SNEGSKA (reference sequence). The V and J ends lost 3 bases and 2 bases respectively, with 8 bases between them. CDR3 length equals 13 residues. The chain's CDR3 is CSASNRAGNTIYF. The CDR3 coding sequence is TGCAGTGCTAGTAACAGGGCTGGAAACACCATATATTTT.

The chain has TRBV5-6 and TRBJ1-1; maybe TRBD1 (6 bases). The ends were cut back, 3 bases at V and 1 base at J, with 16 bases in the middle. CDR1 and CDR2 from the germline V gene are SGHDT and YYEEEE. The CDR3 extends over 16 amino acids. The CDR3 protein is CASSYLGGVKNTEAFF. For the CDR3, the DNA is TGTGCCAGCAGCTACCTTGGGGGCGTGAAGAACACTGAAGCTTTCTTT. Full variable domain (outside the CDR3, taken from reference TRBV5-6 and TRBJ1-1): DAGVTQSPTHLIKTRGQQVTLRCSPKSGHDTVSWYQQALGQGPQFIFQYYEEEERQRGNFPDRFSGHQFPNYSSELNVNALLLGDSALYLCASSYLGGVKNTEAFFGQGTRLTVV.

The chain has TRBV7-3 and TRBJ1-1; no reliable D call. Germline CDR1 and CDR2: SGHTA and FQGTGA. V gave up 3 bases and J gave up 1 base, with 6 bases separating them. The CDR3 extends over 13 amino acids. This chain's CDR3 is CASSLGRNTEAFF. The CDR3 bases are TGTGCCAGCAGCTTGGGCAGGAACACTGAAGCTTTCTTT. Full variable domain (remainder filled in from reference TRBV7-3 and TRBJ1-1): GAGVSQTPSNKVTEKGKYVELRCDPISGHTALYWYRQSLGQGPEFLIYFQGTGAADDSGLPNDRFFAVRPEGSVSTLKIQRTERGDSAVYLCASSLGRNTEAFFGQGTRLTVV.

The CDR3 DNA sequence: TGTGCCAGCAGCCAAACGGGACAGGGTGCCTACGAGCAGTACTTC. Encoded protein: CASSQTGQGAYEQYF. The rearrangement uses TRBV4-2 and TRBJ2-7, with 9 bases matching TRBD1. The CDR3 is 15 residues long. In germline, CDR1 is LGHNA, CDR2 YNFKEQ. Germline trimming cut 2 bases from V and 2 bases from J; bases unmatched to any gene: 4.

This chain uses TRBV30 with TRBJ2-1; 8 bases fit TRBD2. The V gene's germline CDR1 is GTSNPN and CDR2 SVGIG (reference sequence). The CDR3 extends over 15 amino acids. V was clipped by 3 bases and J by 6 bases; unmatched bases: 10. CDR3 nucleotide sequence: TGTGCCTGGAGCGCCGGGACTAGGATCCTCAATGAGCAGTTCTTC. Amino acids: CAWSAGTRILNEQFF.

This clone showed up just once. Other DNA sequences in the same sample also yield this CDR3. This sequence joins TRBV7-2 and TRBJ2-7, with D uncertain. With 1 base removed from V and 0 bases from J, the gap between germline ends came to 7 bases. Germline V gene data show CDR1 as SGHTA and CDR2 as FQGNSA. The CDR3 sequence is 14 residues long. CDR3 sequence (DNA): TGTGCCAGCAGCTTAGATCGCGTCTCCTACGAGCAGTACTTC. This translates into CASSLDRVSYEQYF.

Turning to this clone: Its ends do not fully match the called genes, so a read error is possible. The chain recombines TRBV19 with TRBJ1-5; no clear D. CDR3 length equals 15 residues. The germline gives CDR1 LNHDA, CDR2 SQIVND (reference sequence). Here the CDR3 DNA reads TGTGCCAGCAGTATGGTCAGGATGAGCAATCAGCCCCAGCATTTT. As protein: CASSMVRMSNQPQHF.

V is TRBV5-6 and J is TRBJ1-2; unclear D gene. The CDR3 extends over 13 amino acids. V lost 4 bases, J lost 6 bases, and 13 bases lay in between. Germline V gives CDR1 SGHDT, CDR2 YYEEEE. DNA for the CDR3: TGTGCCAGCAGCCCCAGGAGGAAGGATGGCTACACCTTC. This translates into CASSPRRKDGYTF.

The chain carries TRBV7-2 and TRBJ1-4; 9 bases are a match to TRBD1. CDR1 is SGHTA and CDR2 is FQGNSA in the germline V gene. Losses at the gene ends were 5 bases for V and 3 bases for J; bases not matched to a gene: 4. This CDR3 has 15 residues. In DNA form, the CDR3 reads TGTGCCAGCAGCCTCCGGACAGGGGCTAATGAAAAACTGTTTTTT. It is translated as CASSLRTGANEKLFF.

This clone was seen a few times. The chain has TRBV5-1 and TRBJ2-7; D remains ambiguous. The CDR3 is 13 residues long. Germline V lookup: CDR1 SGHRS, CDR2 YFSETQ. V lost 1 base to trimming and J lost 3 bases, with 8 bases between them. Here the CDR3 reads CASSLLAGYEQYF. In DNA, the CDR3 is TGCGCCAGCAGCTTGTTAGCCGGCTACGAGCAGTACTTC. The variable domain in full, completed from reference TRBV5-1 and TRBJ2-7, reads KAGVTQTPRYLIKTRGQQVTLSCSPISGHRSVSWYQQTPGQGLQFLFEYFSETQRNKGNFPGRFSGRQFSNSRSEMNVSTLELGDSALYLCASSLLAGYEQYFGPGTRLTVT.

The rearrangement uses TRBV2 and TRBJ2-2, with 9 nucleotides matching TRBD1. Germline V gene sequence: CDR1 SNHLY, CDR2 FYNNEI. CDR3 size: 14 residues. Trimming removed 8 bases from V and 3 bases from J; junction bases left unmatched: 4. The CDR3 DNA reads as TGTGCCAGCCACGGACAGGGGCACACCGGGGAGCTGTTTTTT. Its translation: CASHGQGHTGELFF. The variable domain in full, completed from reference TRBV2 and TRBJ2-2, reads EPEVTQTPSHQVTQMGQEVILRCVPISNHLYFYWYRQILGQKVEFLVSFYNNEISEKSEIFDDQFSVERPDGSNFTLKIRSTKLEDSAMYFCASHGQGHTGELFFGEGSRLTVL.

This chain links TRBV11-2 with TRBJ2-3; TRBD2 matches at 15 bases. The germline V gene has CDR1 SGHAT and CDR2 FQNNGV. Germline trimming cut 2 bases from V and 5 bases from J; bases unmatched to any gene: 11. CDR3 length equals 19 residues. The chain's CDR3 is CASSLRSGLAGGPIDTQYF. CDR3 nucleotides: TGTGCCAGCAGCTTACGCTCTGGACTAGCGGGGGGGCCAATAGATACGCAGTATTTT.

This chain joins TRBV6-5 and TRBJ1-6; tentatively, D is TRBD1 (6 bases). The CDR3 loop spans 15 amino acids. Germline values: CDR1 MNHEY, CDR2 SVGAGI. V was pared by 0 bases and J by 7 bases, with 10 bases between. Here the CDR3 reads CASSYSAGANSPLHF. CDR3 nucleotide sequence: TGTGCCAGCAGTTACTCCGCAGGGGCAAATTCACCCCTCCACTTT.

This clone was counted between two and nine times. This chain joins TRBV30 and TRBJ1-5; D is perhaps TRBD1 (5 bases). V lost 0 bases and J 2 bases, leaving 5 bases between the germline ends. Germline V CDR1 and CDR2: GTSNPN, SVGIG (reference sequence). The CDR3 extends over 13 amino acids. CDR3 DNA: TGTGCCTGGAGTGTACAGGGCAATCAGCCCCAGCATTTT. Protein: CAWSVQGNQPQHF. Full variable domain (missing parts from reference TRBV30 and TRBJ1-5): SQTIHQWPATLVQPVGSPLSLECTVEGTSNPNLYWYRQAAGRGLQLLFYSVGIGQISSEVPQNLSASRPQDRQFILSSKKLLLSDSGFYLCAWSVQGNQPQHFGDGTRLSIL.

V is TRBV24-1 and J is TRBJ2-5; TRBD1 agrees at 10 bases. Trimming at V came to 9 bases and at J to 5 bases, leaving 11 bases not matched to a gene. Germline-derived CDR1 and CDR2 are KGHDR and SFDVKD. This CDR3 spans 15 amino acids. CDR3 in amino acids: CATSTRTGGEETQYF. CDR3 sequence (DNA): TGTGCCACCTCCACCCGGACAGGGGGGGAGGAGACCCAGTACTTC.

The chain couples TRBV10-1 to TRBJ2-4; 9 nucleotides agree with TRBD1. Per germline, CDR1 WNHNN and CDR2 SYGVQD (reference sequence). The CDR3 has 17 amino acids. After removal of 7 bases from V and 0 bases from J, the junction contained 10 bases not matched to a gene. DNA for the CDR3: TGCGCCAGCAACCCAAACGGGGACAGGGTAGCCAAAAACATTCAGTACTTC. Its protein is CASNPNGDRVAKNIQYF.

The chain recombines TRBV7-8 with TRBJ2-5; 7 bases line up with TRBD2. This CDR3 region has 14 residues. V was pared by 1 base and J by 4 bases, with 3 bases of the junction left unmatched. Germline V gene sequence: CDR1 SGHVS, CDR2 FQNEAQ. The CDR3 sequence is CASSLGGEGETQYF. The CDR3 DNA is TGTGCCAGCAGCTTAGGTGGGGAGGGAGAGACCCAGTACTTC.

The rearrangement uses TRBV24-1 and TRBJ1-2; the match to TRBD1 covers 10 bases. The CDR3 is 15 amino acids. V shed 4 bases and J 2 bases; nucleotides not matched to a gene: 3. Germline CDR1 is KGHDR and CDR2 is SFDVKD. Written as DNA, the CDR3 is TGTGCCACCAGTGAGACAGGGGGCTCGAACTATGGCTACACCTTC. Its protein is CATSETGGSNYGYTF.

This sequence joins TRBV5-1 and TRBJ2-7; 16 nucleotides align to TRBD2. Germline CDR1 reads SGHRS; CDR2 reads YFSETQ. V lost 4 bases to trimming and J lost 7 bases; unmatched junction nucleotides: 5. The CDR3 totals 15 residues. CDR3 in amino acids: CASSAGTSGGVEQYF. DNA of the CDR3: TGCGCCAGCAGCGCCGGGACTAGCGGGGGGGTTGAGCAGTACTTC.

CDR3 loop: CASSLVGQGWTEAFF. DNA of the CDR3: TGTGCCAGCAGCTTAGTGGGACAGGGGTGGACTGAAGCTTTCTTT. The rearrangement joins TRBV7-9 to TRBJ1-1, with 10 positions matching TRBD1. The trim removed 1 base at V and 5 bases at J, leaving 4 bases unmatched. Looked up from germline, CDR1 is SEHNR and CDR2 is FQNEAQ (reference sequence). The CDR3 loop spans 15 amino acids. The full variable domain, with the rest looked up from reference TRBV7-9 and TRBJ1-1, is DTGVSQNPRHKITKRGQNVTFRCDPISEHNRLYWYRQTLGQGPEFLTYFQNEAQLEKSRLLSDRFSAERPKGSFSTLEIQRTEQGDSAMYLCASSLVGQGWTEAFFGQGTRLTVV.